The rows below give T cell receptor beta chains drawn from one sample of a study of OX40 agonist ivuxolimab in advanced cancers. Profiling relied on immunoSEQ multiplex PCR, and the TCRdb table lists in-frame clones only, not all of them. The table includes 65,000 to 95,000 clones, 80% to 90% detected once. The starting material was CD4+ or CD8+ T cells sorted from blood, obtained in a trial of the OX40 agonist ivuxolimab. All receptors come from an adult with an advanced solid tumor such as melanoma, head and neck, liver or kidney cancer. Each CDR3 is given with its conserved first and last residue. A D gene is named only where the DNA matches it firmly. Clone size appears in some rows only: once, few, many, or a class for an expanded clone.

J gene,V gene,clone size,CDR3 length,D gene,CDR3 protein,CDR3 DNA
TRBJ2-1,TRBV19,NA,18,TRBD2,CASSIPQWASGRTHEQFF,TGTGCCAGTAGTATCCCCCAGTGGGCTAGCGGGAGAACCCATGAGCAGTTCTTC
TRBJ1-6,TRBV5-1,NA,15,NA,CASSLEGTYNSPLHF,TGCGCCAGCAGCTTGGAGGGAACCTATAATTCACCCCTCCACTTT
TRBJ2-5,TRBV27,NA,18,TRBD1,CASSFVTGGVKAPETQYF,TGTGCCAGCAGTTTCGTGACAGGGGGCGTAAAGGCCCCAGAGACCCAGTACTTC
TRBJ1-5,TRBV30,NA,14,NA,CAWSVAGNNQPQHF,TGTGCCTGGAGTGTAGCAGGGAACAATCAGCCCCAGCATTTT
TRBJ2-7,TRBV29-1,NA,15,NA,CSVENAPGAGSMEYF,TGCAGCGTTGAAAACGCGCCAGGCGCCGGGTCTATGGAGTACTTC
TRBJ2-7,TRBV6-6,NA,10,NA,CASRTREQYF,TGTGCCAGCAGGACTCGAGAGCAGTACTTC
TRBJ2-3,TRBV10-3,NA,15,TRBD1,CAISEGDRGTDTQYF,TGTGCCATCAGTGAAGGGGACAGAGGCACAGATACGCAGTATTTT
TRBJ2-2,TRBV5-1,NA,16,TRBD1,CASSWTGATNTGELFF,TGCGCCAGCAGCTGGACAGGGGCCACGAACACCGGGGAGCTGTTTTTT
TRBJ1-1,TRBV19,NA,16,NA,CASSIKSGASNTEAFF,TGTGCCAGTAGTATTAAGTCAGGGGCCTCGAACACTGAAGCTTTCTTT
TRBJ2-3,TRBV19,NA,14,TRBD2,CASSGGDGTDTQYF,TGTGCCAGTAGTGGGGGGGACGGCACAGATACGCAGTATTTT
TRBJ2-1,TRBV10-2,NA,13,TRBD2,CACQAGGPYEQFF,TGCGCCTGCCAGGCGGGAGGGCCCTATGAGCAGTTCTTC
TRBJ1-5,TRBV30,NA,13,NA,CAWGAGESQPQHF,TGTGCCTGGGGGGCGGGGGAGAGTCAGCCCCAGCATTTT
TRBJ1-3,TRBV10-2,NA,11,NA,CATRLGNTIYF,TGCGCCACCCGGCTAGGAAACACCATATATTTT
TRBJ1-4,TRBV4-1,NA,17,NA,CASSPWGAGATNEKLFF,TGCGCCAGCAGCCCCTGGGGGGCGGGTGCAACTAATGAAAAACTGTTTTTT
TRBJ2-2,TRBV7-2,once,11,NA,CASSLVGELFF,TGTGCCAGCAGCTTGGTCGGGGAGCTGTTTTTT
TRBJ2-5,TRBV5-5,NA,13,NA,CASSLEPKETQYF,TGTGCCAGCAGCTTGGAACCCAAAGAGACCCAGTACTTC
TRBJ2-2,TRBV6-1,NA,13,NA,CASSRAQGGELFF,TGTGCCAGCAGCCGTGCCCAGGGCGGGGAGCTGTTTTTT
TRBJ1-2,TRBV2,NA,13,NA,CASSDWGDYGYTF,TGTGCCAGCAGTGACTGGGGGGATTATGGCTACACCTTC
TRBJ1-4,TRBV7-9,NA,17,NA,CASSLEGLTPTNEKLFF,TGTGCCAGCAGCTTGGAGGGCCTGACTCCAACTAATGAAAAACTGTTTTTT
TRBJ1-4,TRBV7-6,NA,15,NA,CASSSTGTPNEKLFF,TGTGCCAGCAGCTCTACCGGGACACCTAATGAAAAACTGTTTTTT
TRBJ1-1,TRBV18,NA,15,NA,CASSRTKGSPLEAFF,TGTGCCAGCTCACGAACCAAGGGCTCGCCCCTGGAAGCTTTCTTT
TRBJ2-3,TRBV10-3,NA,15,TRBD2,CAISGTTSGTDTQYF,TGTGCCATCAGTGGCACCACTAGCGGCACAGATACGCAGTATTTT
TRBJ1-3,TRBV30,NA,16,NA,CAWSVLGRVSGNTIYF,TGTGCCTGGAGTGTACTGGGCAGGGTCTCTGGAAACACCATATATTTT